This TCR beta chain was sequenced during a study of blood T cell repertoires in COVID-19. Across the study: Sites across the United States, Italy and Spain contributed samples from acute and convalescent COVID-19. PBMCs, B-cell-depleted T cells, or T cells provided the cDNA or gDNA that made up the material.

The table lists this clone with a count of one. The CDR3 contains 15 residues. Trimming cost V 7 bases and J 2 bases, with 16 bases left between them. In germline, CDR1 is MNHEY, CDR2 SVGAGI. In the study's own analysis: Estimated nucleated cell counts came from reference gene primer amplification. TCRdb's copy holds only in-frame clones and misses some; the assay was immunoSEQ multiplex PCR. The DNA gave D and trimming, while V, J and clone size come from that table. The profile shows roughly 73,000 clones, 75% to 90% of them singletons. Sequenced material: peripheral blood. The chain carries TRBV6-5 and TRBJ2-3, with D possibly TRBD1 on 7 matching bases. The TCR comes from a man older than 75 with acute or convalescent COVID-19. The CDR3: CASKQQGGLTDTQYF. The CDR3 DNA reads TGTGCCAGCAAGCAGCAGGGGGGTCTCACAGATACGCAGTATTTT.